This TCR beta chain was found in a study of PD-1 blockade in classical Hodgkin lymphoma. Study results and limitations: The study found complete responders had baseline diversity similar to newly diagnosed patients. The study reported lower baseline TCR diversity in newly diagnosed patients than in healthy donors.

Data came from immunoSEQ multiplex PCR; TCRdb stores just in-frame clones and leaves some out. The sample yields about 21,000 clones, 75% to 85% seen once. Time point here: cycle 4 day 1 (C4D1), after six to seven weeks of nivolumab. Each patient experienced a relapse that followed autologous stem cell transplantation, and brentuximab vedotin exposure varied. The CDR3 length is 15 residues. CDR1 SGHRS and CDR2 YFSETQ come from the germline V gene. The V end lost 0 bases, the J end lost 3 bases, and 12 bases lay between the germline ends. This clone has only one observation. The antigen is not known. The sequence came from a human donor with classical Hodgkin lymphoma. V usage is TRBV5-1 and J usage is TRBJ1-2, with a weak D call TRBD1 (5 bases). The input for sequencing was peripheral blood mononuclear cells (PBMCs), taken before the fourth cycle of nivolumab. CDR3 loop: CASSLGDSGDYGYTF. For the CDR3, the DNA is TGCGCCAGCAGCTTGGGGGACTCAGGAGACTATGGCTACACCTTC.